In its sample, the clone carrying this T cell receptor beta chain was seen many times. From the 5' RACE reads, TCRdb called clonotypes with MiXCR, one entry per CDR3 protein. Among around 64,000 distinct CDR3 sequences listed, approximately 3.4% were seen once. The data stem from a study of neurological immune-mediated disorders. The CDR3 loop spans 13 amino acids. Germline loops: CDR1 SGHRS, CDR2 YFSETQ. V lost 1 base and J 6 bases, leaving 5 bases between the germline ends. The sequencing input was PBMCs. The receptor was derived from a woman in her fifties or sixties with multiple sclerosis. This chain joins TRBV5-1 and TRBJ1-6; D unclear. As DNA, the CDR3 is TGCGCCAGCAGCTTGACAGTTAATTCACCCCTCCACTTT. Translated: CASSLTVNSPLHF.